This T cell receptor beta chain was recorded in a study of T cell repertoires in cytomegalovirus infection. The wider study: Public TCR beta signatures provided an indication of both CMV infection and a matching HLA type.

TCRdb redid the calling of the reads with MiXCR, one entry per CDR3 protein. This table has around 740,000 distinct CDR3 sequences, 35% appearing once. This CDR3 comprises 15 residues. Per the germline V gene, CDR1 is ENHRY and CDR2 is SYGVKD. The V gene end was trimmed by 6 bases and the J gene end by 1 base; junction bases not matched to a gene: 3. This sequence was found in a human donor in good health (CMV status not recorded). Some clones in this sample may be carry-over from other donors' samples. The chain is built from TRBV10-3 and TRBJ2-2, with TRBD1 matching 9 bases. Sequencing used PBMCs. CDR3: CAISPGQGNTGELFF. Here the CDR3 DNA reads TGTGCCATCAGCCCGGGACAGGGGAACACCGGGGAGCTGTTTTTT.